The rows below give T cell receptor beta chains drawn from one sample of a study of spatial heterogeneity in lung cancer. MiXCR was run by TCRdb on the 5' RACE reads, yielding one entry per CDR3 protein. This table holds some 80,000 distinct CDR3 sequences, under 8.5% found once. Source: PBMCs, taken at surgery. The receptors stem from a male donor with early-stage non-small cell lung cancer. Both conserved end residues are part of each CDR3. The order of the fields is V gene, J gene, CDR3 protein.

TRBV7-9	TRBJ2-6	CALMVTGANVLTF
TRBV6-5	TRBJ2-1	CASSYINEQFF
TRBV12-3/TRBV12-4	TRBJ2-1	CASSQTGTVQFF
TRBV7-2	TRBJ2-5	CASSPGVWETQYF
TRBV7-9	TRBJ2-2	CASSPNKGRTTGELFF
TRBV5-1	TRBJ2-1	CASSPGGLTNEQFF
TRBV11-3	TRBJ2-5	CASSFPLSLGYQETQYF
TRBV28	TRBJ1-5	CASSPRTGRGQPQHF
TRBV23-1	TRBJ1-4	CASSRTGAANEKLFF
TRBV30	TRBJ2-1	CAWSAGSSYNEQFF
TRBV4-3	TRBJ1-2	CASSQDPLSAGGSGYTF
TRBV5-1	TRBJ2-7	CASSLHGTAYEQYF
TRBV3-1	TRBJ1-1	CASRSSRGKTEAFF
TRBV7-9	TRBJ2-2	CASSLGLRAGELFF
TRBV5-1	TRBJ2-7	CASSFEASSYEQYF
TRBV20-1	TRBJ1-1	CSATRDREAFF
TRBV20-1	TRBJ2-5	CSATPMTSVETQYF
TRBV6-6	TRBJ1-1	CASSYHGGRSGTEAFF
TRBV7-9	TRBJ2-1	CASSLGTSRHTEQFF
TRBV19	TRBJ1-5	CASSHRDFNQPQHF
TRBV18	TRBJ2-1	CASSPGLAHNEQFF
TRBV20-1	TRBJ2-1	CSATAWDSYNEQFF
TRBV3-1	TRBJ2-7	CASSQGAGGRGEQYF
TRBV9	TRBJ2-6	CASSGLGSGANVLTF
TRBV20-1	TRBJ2-1	CSALGQASYNEQFF
TRBV4-1	TRBJ1-5	CASSQVLNQPQHF
TRBV10-3	TRBJ1-1	CATAPKSTEAFF
TRBV5-1	TRBJ1-1	CASSLAVGLNTEAFF
TRBV6-2/TRBV6-3	TRBJ1-1	CASSLRGPAFF
TRBV12-3/TRBV12-4	TRBJ2-5	CASSLAQEETQYF